Below are 2 T cell receptor beta chains sequenced from a single sample in a study of human T cells and chemical hapten exposure. Someone pulled total RNA out of unfractionated whole blood. TCRdb re-called the 5' RACE reads through MiXCR, storing one row per CDR3 protein. Of 130,000 or so distinct CDR3 sequences listed, over 3.5% are singletons. The receptors shown here come from a female donor in good health.

In this sample, this clonotype turned up many times. The chain is built from TRBV5-1 and TRBJ1-4; a weak D match, TRBD1 (6 bases). The CDR3 length is 15 residues. Germline V lookup: CDR1 SGHRS, CDR2 YFSETQ. Trimming cost V 0 bases and J 0 bases, with 6 bases left between them. CDR3 in amino acids: CASSLGTATNEKLFF. The DNA for the CDR3 is TGCGCCAGCAGCTTGGGGACAGCAACTAATGAAAAACTGTTTTTT. Full variable domain (remainder filled in from reference TRBV5-1 and TRBJ1-4): KAGVTQTPRYLIKTRGQQVTLSCSPISGHRSVSWYQQTPGQGLQFLFEYFSETQRNKGNFPGRFSGRQFSNSRSEMNVSTLELGDSALYLCASSLGTATNEKLFFGSGTQLSVL.

This clonotype was seen many times. In nucleotides, the CDR3 is TGTGCCAGCAGCCAAGATTTGGACAGAAACACTGAAGCTTTCTTT. Protein product: CASSQDLDRNTEAFF. This chain uses TRBV3-1 with TRBJ1-1; tentative D call: TRBD1 (6 bases). V was pared by 0 bases and J by 2 bases, with 10 bases between. The CDR3 runs 15 residues. Germline V gene sequence: CDR1 LGHDT, CDR2 YNNKEL (reference sequence).